This T cell receptor (beta chain) was recovered during a study of cytomegalovirus exposure and HLA in healthy donors. The CDR3 covers 17 residues. Primers included in the PCR were 60 Vbeta and 13 Jbeta primers. The data were produced by immunoSEQ multiplex PCR, yet TCRdb's version contains in-frame clones alone and is incomplete. This sample has about 140,000 clones, with approximately 80% found just once. The TCR sequence derives from a man younger than 45 in good health and CMV-seropositive. Specimen: PBMCs. The V and J genes are TRBV1 and TRBJ2-1; the table assigns TRBD2, which was not confirmed against the DNA. TRBV1 is recorded as a pseudogene. The CDR3 DNA follows: TGCACCAGCAGCCAAGCAACGGTGCGGGAGGGCTTCCATGAGCAGTTCTTC. It codes for CTSSQATVREGFHEQFF.